The 20 T cell receptor beta chains listed next were all sequenced from one sample in a study of blood T cell repertoires in COVID-19. Sequencing was performed with immunoSEQ multiplex PCR; in TCRdb, only in-frame clones are kept and a portion is missing. In the table there are about 47,000 clones, about 81% of which are singletons. The source material was peripheral blood. These receptors were taken from a human donor with acute or convalescent COVID-19. The donor label of this sample is uncertain.

The chain joins TRBV27 to TRBJ2-7, with TRBD1 identical over 10 bases. After removal of 8 bases from V and 3 bases from J, the junction contained 7 bases not matched to a gene. CDR3 length: 14 residues. Looked up from germline, CDR1 is MNHEY and CDR2 is SMNVEV (reference sequence). CDR3 sequence: CASQPGQGYYEQYF. CDR3 in DNA: TGTGCCAGCCAACCGGGACAGGGGTACTACGAGCAGTACTTC.

CDR3 DNA sequence: TGTGCCAGCAGTTACCAGCCGGGACAGGGAAGCAATCAGCCCCAGCATTTT. Its protein is CASSYQPGQGSNQPQHF. The chain uses TRBV6-2 or TRBV6-3 and TRBJ1-5, with TRBD1 matching over 9 bases. The germline CDR1 and CDR2 sequences are MNHEY and SVGEGT. Trimming took 2 bases from V and 1 from J; bases not matched to a gene: 6. The CDR3 is 17 amino acids.

V gene TRBV3-1 (or the pseudogene TRBV3-2) combines with J gene TRBJ1-1; TRBD1 is a possible D gene (6 bases). Germline V gives CDR1 LGHDT, CDR2 YNNKEL (reference sequence). This CDR3 contains 14 residues. The V end was cut by 0 bases, the J end by 6 bases, with 11 bases between. CDR3 amino acids: CASSQESGAPEAFF. Here the CDR3 DNA reads TGTGCCAGCAGCCAAGAGTCAGGGGCCCCTGAAGCTTTCTTT.

V is TRBV5-1 and J is TRBJ2-2; D is undetermined. Germline V gene lookup returns CDR1 SGHRS and CDR2 YFSETQ. Deletions cut 3 bases from V and 5 bases from J, with 14 bases between. The CDR3 has 15 residues. This chain's CDR3 is CASSSSLDQTGELFF. The DNA for the CDR3 is TGCGCCAGCAGCTCCTCTCTAGACCAAACCGGGGAGCTGTTTTTT.

Only one count was recorded for this clone. The rearrangement joins TRBV10-2 to TRBJ2-1; 9 bases line up with TRBD2. The CDR3 has 15 amino acids. Germline V gene lookup returns CDR1 WSHSY and CDR2 SAAADI. V gave up 7 bases and J gave up 6 bases; unmatched junction bases: 10. The CDR3 sequence is CASNGGLAGINEQFF. CDR3 in DNA: TGCGCCAGCAATGGGGGTCTAGCGGGAATCAATGAGCAGTTCTTC.

The chain joins TRBV3-1 (or the pseudogene TRBV3-2) to TRBJ2-1, with a tentative D call TRBD2 (5 bases). V was clipped by 5 bases and J by 7 bases, with 12 bases between them. CDR1 and CDR2 from the germline V gene are LGHDT and YNNKEL (reference sequence). This CDR3 comprises 13 residues. The CDR3 is CASSVTDYNEQFF. CDR3 DNA sequence: TGTGCCAGCAGCGTAACAGACTATAATGAGCAGTTCTTC.

The V and J genes are TRBV6-2 or TRBV6-3 and TRBJ2-7; 15 bases line up with TRBD2. This CDR3 contains 19 residues. V trimming: 2 bases; J trimming: 2 bases; junction bases outside the gene matches: 10. The germline V gene encodes CDR1 MNHEY and CDR2 SVGEGT. CDR3 DNA sequence: TGTGCCAGCAGTTACAGACTTGGACTAGCGGGAGGGCTACCCTACGAGCAGTACTTC. Residues: CASSYRLGLAGGLPYEQYF.

This chain joins TRBV19 and TRBJ1-1; D is uncertain. CDR1 and CDR2 (germline): LNHDA, SQIVND (reference sequence). Between the trimmed V and J ends, which lost 1 base and 4 bases, there was a span of 10 bases. This CDR3 spans 14 amino acids. The CDR3 sequence is CASSIAGGGTEAFF. The CDR3 DNA sequence: TGTGCCAGTAGTATAGCGGGAGGTGGCACTGAAGCTTTCTTT. Full variable domain (outside the CDR3, taken from reference TRBV19 and TRBJ1-1): DGGITQSPKYLFRKEGQNVTLSCEQNLNHDAMYWYRQDPGQGLRLIYYSQIVNDFQKGDIAEGYSVSREKKESFPLTVTSAQKNPTAFYLCASSIAGGGTEAFFGQGTRLTVV.

The rearrangement links TRBV11-3 to TRBJ1-2, with a tentative D call TRBD1 (6 bases). Trimming pared 1 base from V and 5 bases from J, leaving 11 bases between. Germline V lookup: CDR1 SGHNT, CDR2 YENEEA. CDR3 length equals 14 residues. The CDR3 DNA reads as TGTGCCAGCAGCTTAGGACAGGTCGGGTATGGCTACACCTTC. Its translation: CASSLGQVGYGYTF.

CDR3 residues: CAINNYGYTF. The CDR3 DNA reads as TGTGCCATCAATAACTATGGCTACACCTTC. This chain links TRBV28 with TRBJ1-2; D unclear. Between the trimmed V and J ends, which lost 10 bases and 1 base, there was a span of 4 bases. From germline, CDR1 is MDHEN and CDR2 SYDVKM. The CDR3 runs to 10 residues.

The genes are TRBV11-2 and TRBJ1-1; D might be TRBD1 (6 bases). CDR1 is SGHAT, CDR2 FQNNGV, per germline. The CDR3 sequence is 19 residues long. The V and J ends lost 5 bases and 0 bases respectively, with 25 bases between them. CDR3 DNA sequence: TGTGCCAGCAGCCCGACGCACCGGGGTTGGACAGAGATGAACACTGAAGCTTTCTTT. It yields the protein CASSPTHRGWTEMNTEAFF.

The V gene is TRBV24-1, the J gene TRBJ2-3; D gene uncertain. CDR3 length equals 14 residues. V was pared by 7 bases and J by 0 bases, with 10 bases between. Germline V gene lookup returns CDR1 KGHDR and CDR2 SFDVKD. The CDR3 spells CATRPLSSTDTQYF. In nucleotides, the CDR3 is TGTGCCACCAGACCCCTGAGTAGCACAGATACGCAGTATTTT.

V is TRBV10-3 and J is TRBJ2-1, with TRBD2 matching 9 bases. The J segment lost 4 bases and the V segment lost 4 bases, leaving 2 bases of the junction unmatched. Germline V gene data show CDR1 as ENHRY and CDR2 as SYGVKD. The length of the CDR3 is 14 residues. The CDR3: CAISASGAYNEQFF. CDR3 sequence (DNA): TGTGCCATCAGTGCTAGCGGGGCGTACAATGAGCAGTTCTTC.

The chain carries TRBV11-2 and TRBJ1-2, with 9 bases that match TRBD1. The CDR3 has 15 amino acids. V shed 3 bases, J shed 2 bases, and the junction held 4 bases outside the gene matches. Germline loops: CDR1 SGHAT, CDR2 FQNNGV. In DNA form, the CDR3 reads TGTGCCAGCAGCTTGGGGACAGGGAGCAACTATGGCTACACCTTC. Translated: CASSLGTGSNYGYTF.

V usage is TRBV6-5 and J usage is TRBJ1-1; 7 positions match TRBD1. This CDR3 region has 13 residues. Trimming at V came to 4 bases and at J to 14 bases, leaving 13 bases not matched to a gene. In germline, CDR1 is MNHEY, CDR2 SVGAGI. The CDR3 spells CASSFQLRGLDFF. The CDR3 coding sequence is TGTGCCAGCAGTTTCCAATTGAGGGGGCTTGACTTCTTT.

The chain is built from TRBV7-8 and TRBJ1-2; D possibly corresponds to TRBD1 (5 bases). Trimming took off 5 bases at V and 8 bases at J, with 15 bases between the two ends. The germline V gene encodes CDR1 SGHVS and CDR2 FQNEAQ. This CDR3 is built from 13 residues. CDR3 in DNA: TGTGCCAGCAGCCTCCAGGGTTTGTCGGGCTACACCTTC. Protein sequence: CASSLQGLSGYTF.

The CDR3 loop is CASSETSGPSSYEQYF. DNA of the CDR3: TGTGCCAGCAGCGAGACTAGCGGACCCAGCTCCTACGAGCAGTACTTC. This chain links TRBV5-6 with TRBJ2-7, with 9 positions matching TRBD2. CDR1 and CDR2 from the germline V gene are SGHDT and YYEEEE. V shed 4 bases and J 0 bases; nucleotides not matched to a gene: 8. The CDR3 runs to 16 residues.

The V and J genes are TRBV6-2 or TRBV6-3 and TRBJ2-5; D is possibly TRBD2 (6 bases). Trimming took 5 bases from V and 2 from J, leaving 15 bases between them. This CDR3 is built from 15 residues. Germline V gene data show CDR1 as MNHEY and CDR2 as SVGEGT. CDR3 nucleotides: TGTGCCAGCAGTGCGGGACGGGGACCACAAGAGACCCAGTACTTC. The encoded protein is CASSAGRGPQETQYF.

The chain carries TRBV30 and TRBJ1-1, with D possibly TRBD1 on 5 matching bases. Trimming pared 3 bases from V and 0 bases from J, leaving 23 bases between. From germline, CDR1 is GTSNPN and CDR2 SVGIG (reference sequence). This CDR3 region has 18 residues. DNA for the CDR3: TGTGCCTGGAGGAACTATCGGGTTCGGGACTCCTTGAACACTGAAGCTTTCTTT. Its translation: CAWRNYRVRDSLNTEAFF. The full variable domain, rest sourced from reference TRBV30 and TRBJ1-1, is SQTIHQWPATLVQPVGSPLSLECTVEGTSNPNLYWYRQAAGRGLQLLFYSVGIGQISSEVPQNLSASRPQDRQFILSSKKLLLSDSGFYLCAWRNYRVRDSLNTEAFFGQGTRLTVV.

The chain is built from TRBV19 and TRBJ2-3; 9 positions match TRBD1. Germline CDR1 LNHDA, CDR2 SQIVND (reference sequence). This CDR3 region has 15 residues. V lost 6 bases, J lost 5 bases, and 9 bases stayed unmatched. The CDR3 DNA follows: TGTGCCAGTAGCCGGGACAGGGCCGGGGAAGATACGCAGTATTTT. It specifies CASSRDRAGEDTQYF.